This entry is about one T cell receptor (beta chain). The sample belongs to a study of control samples from healthy donors and cancer patients. The germline CDR1 and CDR2 sequences are KGHDR and SFDVKD. V gave up 1 base and J gave up 5 bases, with 20 bases separating them. CDR3 length: 18 amino acids. Data came from immunoSEQ multiplex PCR; TCRdb stores just in-frame clones and leaves some out. The sample lists about 120,000 clones; over 85% were seen once. This clonotype was sampled from a man aged 25 to 45 in good health. The chain uses TRBV24-1 and TRBJ2-1, with D uncertain. The sample was blood. The CDR3 here is CATSDFSPEQGLDNEQFF. The CDR3, as DNA: TGTGCCACCAGTGATTTCTCCCCCGAACAAGGGTTGGACAATGAGCAGTTCTTC.